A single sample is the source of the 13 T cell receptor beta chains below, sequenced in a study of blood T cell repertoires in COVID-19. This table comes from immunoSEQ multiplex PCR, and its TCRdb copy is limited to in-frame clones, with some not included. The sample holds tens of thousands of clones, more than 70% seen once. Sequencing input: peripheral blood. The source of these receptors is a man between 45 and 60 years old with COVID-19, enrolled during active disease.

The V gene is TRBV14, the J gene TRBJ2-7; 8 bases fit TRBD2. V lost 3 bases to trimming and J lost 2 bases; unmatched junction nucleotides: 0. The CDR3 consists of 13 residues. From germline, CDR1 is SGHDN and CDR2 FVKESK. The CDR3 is CASSQGLAYEQYF. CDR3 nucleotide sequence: TGTGCCAGCAGCCAGGGACTAGCCTACGAGCAGTACTTC.

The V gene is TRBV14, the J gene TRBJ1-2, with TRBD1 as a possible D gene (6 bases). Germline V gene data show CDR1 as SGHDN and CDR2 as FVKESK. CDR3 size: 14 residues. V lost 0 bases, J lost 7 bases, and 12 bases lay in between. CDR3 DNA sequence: TGTGCCAGCAGCCAAGAAAGGGGGTTTCCTGGCTACACCTTC. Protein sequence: CASSQERGFPGYTF.

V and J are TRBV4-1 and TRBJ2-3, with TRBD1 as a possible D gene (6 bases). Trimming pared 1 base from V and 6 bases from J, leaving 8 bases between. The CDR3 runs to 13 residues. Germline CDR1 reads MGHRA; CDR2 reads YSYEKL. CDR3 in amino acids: CASSQVQGDTQYF. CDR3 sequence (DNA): TGCGCCAGCAGCCAAGTTCAGGGGGATACGCAGTATTTT.

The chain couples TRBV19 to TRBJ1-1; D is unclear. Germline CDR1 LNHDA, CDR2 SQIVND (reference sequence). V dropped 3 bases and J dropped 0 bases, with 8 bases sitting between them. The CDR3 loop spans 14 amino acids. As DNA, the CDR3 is TGTGCCAGTAGTATTGGCAGTATGAACACTGAAGCTTTCTTT. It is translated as CASSIGSMNTEAFF.

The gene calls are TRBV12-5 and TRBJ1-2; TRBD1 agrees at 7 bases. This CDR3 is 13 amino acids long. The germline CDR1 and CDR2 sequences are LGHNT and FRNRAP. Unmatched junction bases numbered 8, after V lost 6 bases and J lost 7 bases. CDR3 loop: CASGLQGMSGYTF. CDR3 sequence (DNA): TGTGCTAGTGGGCTACAGGGGATGAGTGGCTACACCTTC.

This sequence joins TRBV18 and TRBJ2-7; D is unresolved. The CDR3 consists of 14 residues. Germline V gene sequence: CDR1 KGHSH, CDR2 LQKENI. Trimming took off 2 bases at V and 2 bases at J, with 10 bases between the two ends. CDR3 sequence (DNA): TGTGCCAGCTCACCAAAGAGTTTTGCCTACGAGCAGTACTTC. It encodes CASSPKSFAYEQYF.

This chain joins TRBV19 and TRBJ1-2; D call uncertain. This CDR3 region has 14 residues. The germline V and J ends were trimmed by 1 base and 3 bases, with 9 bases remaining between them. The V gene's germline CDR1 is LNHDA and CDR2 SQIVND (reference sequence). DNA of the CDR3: TGTGCCAGTAGTATAGTTGGCGGGGACTATGGCTACACCTTC. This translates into CASSIVGGDYGYTF.

The CDR3 coding sequence is TGTGCCTGGAGCCTCGGGACAGGAGGGGAAAAACTGTTTTTT. Residues: CAWSLGTGGEKLFF. This chain connects TRBV30 to TRBJ1-4, with 8 bases fitting TRBD1. This CDR3 has 14 residues. V gave up 3 bases and J gave up 8 bases; unmatched junction bases: 8. CDR1 GTSNPN and CDR2 SVGIG come from the germline V gene (reference sequence).

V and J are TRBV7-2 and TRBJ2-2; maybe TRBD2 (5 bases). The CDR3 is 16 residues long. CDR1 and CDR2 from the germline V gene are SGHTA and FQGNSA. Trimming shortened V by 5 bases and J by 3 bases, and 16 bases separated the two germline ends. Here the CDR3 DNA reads TGTGCCAGCAGCACGCAGTCCGGCGGGCACACCGGGGAGCTGTTTTTT. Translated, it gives CASSTQSGGHTGELFF.

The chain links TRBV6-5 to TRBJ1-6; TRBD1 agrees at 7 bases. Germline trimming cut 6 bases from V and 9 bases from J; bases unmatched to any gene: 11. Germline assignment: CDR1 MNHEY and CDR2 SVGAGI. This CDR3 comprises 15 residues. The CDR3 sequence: CASRLTERGLSPLHF. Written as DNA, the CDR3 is TGTGCCAGCAGACTGACAGAGAGGGGGCTTTCACCCCTCCACTTT.

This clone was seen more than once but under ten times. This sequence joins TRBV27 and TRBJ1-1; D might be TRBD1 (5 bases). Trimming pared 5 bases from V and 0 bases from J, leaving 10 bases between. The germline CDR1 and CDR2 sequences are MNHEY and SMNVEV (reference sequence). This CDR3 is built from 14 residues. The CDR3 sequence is CASSRPGVNTEAFF. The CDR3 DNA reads TGTGCCAGCAGTAGACCGGGGGTGAACACTGAAGCTTTCTTT.

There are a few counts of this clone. CDR3 DNA sequence: TGTGCCAGCAGCCAAGTCCCAGGGGACTATGGCTACACCTTC. Translated: CASSQVPGDYGYTF. This sequence joins TRBV4-2 and TRBJ1-2; TRBD1 is a possible D gene (6 bases). Per germline, CDR1 LGHNA and CDR2 YNFKEQ. The length of the CDR3 is 14 residues. Trimming stripped 1 base from V and 3 bases from J, with 9 bases between.

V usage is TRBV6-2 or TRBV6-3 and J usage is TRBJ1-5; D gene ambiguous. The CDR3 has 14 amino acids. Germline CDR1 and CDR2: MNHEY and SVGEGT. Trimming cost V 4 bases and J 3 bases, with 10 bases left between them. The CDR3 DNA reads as TGTGCCAGCAGTTGGCGGGCCTCCAATCAGCCCCAGCATTTT. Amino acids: CASSWRASNQPQHF.